What follows describes a single TCR beta chain. TCRdb's copy holds only in-frame clones and misses some; the assay was immunoSEQ multiplex PCR. The data hold 200,000 to 300,000 clones, with approximately 86% observed a single time. V was pared by 0 bases and J by 2 bases, with 4 bases of the junction left unmatched. Looked up from germline, CDR1 is LGHNA and CDR2 is YSLEER. The CDR3 runs to 15 residues. The data were obtained in a study of blood T cell repertoires in COVID-19. Source material: peripheral blood. This clonotype was sampled from a human donor in a cohort sampled during active COVID-19. The V and J genes are TRBV4-3 and TRBJ2-7; TRBD1 aligns across 7 bases. The CDR3 protein is CASSQDPQGAYEQYF. The CDR3 bases are TGCGCCAGCAGCCAAGATCCGCAGGGGGCCTACGAGCAGTACTTC.